This T cell receptor (beta chain) was captured by sequencing in a study of cytomegalovirus exposure and HLA in healthy donors. This CDR3 contains 12 residues. CDR1 is SQVTM, CDR2 ANQGSEA, per germline. The PCR made use of 60 Vbeta and 13 Jbeta primers. Measured with immunoSEQ multiplex PCR; TCRdb has only the in-frame clones, and not every one. The table includes 99,000 or so clones, 12% detected once. Study-wide results and limits: Available immune exposure information covered CMV serostatus only. Common viral pathogens (according to a later analysis) appeared linked to several of the most significant clusters. Later examination showed HLA-associated TCR beta chains had greater clonal expansion than equally common others.

For this clone: What it binds is not known. Germline is not matched at one junction end, which may reflect a read error. Additional DNA sequences in this sample encode the identical CDR3.

The sequence was obtained from a man aged 35 to 55 in good health and CMV-seropositive. Sequenced sample: PBMCs. This chain joins TRBV29-1 and TRBJ1-3, with D unresolved. The CDR3, as DNA: TGCAGAGTTGATGGGTCGAGGAACAACATATATTTT. Its protein product is CRVDGSRNNIYF.